These 5 T cell receptor beta chains were all obtained from the same sample, sequenced in a study of T-cell memory formation after mild COVID-19 (dated by TCRdb to the early 2020s). Library method: 5' RACE. The data were produced on an Illumina NovaSeq 6000. TCRdb reprocessing: public reads trimmed at Q25 with fastp, clones called with MiXCR, in-frame beta chains kept. For every CDR3 protein sequence, its rows merge into one entry that carries the most common genes and DNA. This sample comprises approximately 570,000 distinct CDR3 sequences, approximately 19% of them detected only once. The ten largest clones take up approximately 12% of the sample. Sequenced input: PBMCs or a T cell subset sorted from them (not recorded which). The receptor source for this set is an adult woman who had mild COVID-19 (a few samples of this study predate the infection). The sample titles of this study are shuffled in the database, so cell type and time point are left out; the donor was told from shared clones.

The chain has TRBV12-3 or TRBV12-4 and TRBJ2-5, with D perhaps matching TRBD2 (6 bases). Trimming took 10 bases from V and 1 from J, leaving 13 bases between them. The length of the CDR3 is 13 residues. CDR3 sequence: CATSVRGQETQYF. DNA for the CDR3: TGTGCCACCTCCGTGCGGGGCCAAGAGACCCAGTACTTC.

The chain links TRBV7-9 to TRBJ2-7, with 10 bases identical to TRBD1. Germline V gene lookup returns CDR1 SEHNR and CDR2 FQNEAQ (reference sequence). The CDR3 is 14 amino acids. V shed 5 bases and J 6 bases; nucleotides not matched to a gene: 7. CDR3 coding DNA: TGTGCCAGCAGCCAGGGACAGGGGTTTAGCGAGCAGTACTTC. Translated: CASSQGQGFSEQYF.

In its sample, this clonotype was seen a few times. The chain links TRBV11-2 to TRBJ1-1; D unclear. This CDR3 spans 13 amino acids. The V end lost 6 bases, the J end lost 1 base, and 9 bases lay between the germline ends. Germline CDR1 and CDR2: SGHAT and FQNNGV. The CDR3 is CASSQIRNTEAFF. The CDR3 DNA follows: TGTGCCAGCAGTCAAATTCGGAACACTGAAGCTTTCTTT.

In nucleotides, the CDR3 is TGTGCCACCAGTGATAGGGGGCGGATTCTGGGAGATACGCAGTATTTT. The encoded protein is CATSDRGRILGDTQYF. This chain links TRBV24-1 with TRBJ2-3, with 7 bases fitting TRBD1. CDR1 is KGHDR and CDR2 is SFDVKD in the germline V gene. This CDR3 has 16 amino acids. V was clipped by 3 bases and J by 5 bases; unmatched bases: 10.

This clonotype came up a few times. This chain joins TRBV19 and TRBJ2-3, with a weak D call TRBD2 (6 bases). The germline V gene has CDR1 LNHDA and CDR2 SQIVND (reference sequence). The V and J ends lost 1 base and 3 bases respectively, with 8 bases between them. This CDR3 region has 14 residues. The CDR3 spells CASSIVGRTDTQYF. The CDR3 DNA reads TGTGCCAGTAGTATAGTAGGGAGGACAGATACGCAGTATTTT.